Shown below are 32 T cell receptor beta chains from a single sample sequenced in a study of cytomegalovirus exposure and HLA in healthy donors. The PCR used 60 Vbeta and 13 Jbeta primers. TCRdb's table, derived via immunoSEQ multiplex PCR, lists solely in-frame clones and lacks some. This sample's table has 60,000 to 70,000 clones. The source material was PBMCs. The origin of the receptors is a boy aged 10-17 years in good health and CMV-seronegative.

The chain is built from TRBV4-3 and TRBJ2-1; no reliable D call. CDR3 length equals 20 residues. Trimming removed 4 bases from V and 8 bases from J, with 33 bases in between. Germline CDR1 is LGHNA and CDR2 is YSLEER. The CDR3, as DNA: TGCGCCAGCAGCCCCTTATCCCTCACCTCGCAGAGGATGATTCGCGATGAGCAGTTCTTC. Residues: CASSPLSLTSQRMIRDEQFF.

The chain joins TRBV7-9 to TRBJ1-3; the D is unclear. Deletions cut 4 bases from V and 1 base from J, with 11 bases between. Per the germline V gene, CDR1 is SEHNR and CDR2 is FQNEAQ (reference sequence). The CDR3 contains 15 residues. Written as DNA, the CDR3 is TGTGCCAGCAGCTCTGGGCCAGCTTCTGGAAACACCATATATTTT. It codes for CASSSGPASGNTIYF.

The V and J genes are TRBV5-1 and TRBJ1-2; 9 positions agree with TRBD1. Losses at the gene ends were 2 bases for V and 6 bases for J; bases not matched to a gene: 8. The germline V gene has CDR1 SGHRS and CDR2 YFSETQ. The CDR3 runs 15 residues. The CDR3 nucleotides are TGCGCCAGCAGCTTTACGGGACAGGGAATCAATGGCTACACCTTC. Amino acid sequence: CASSFTGQGINGYTF.

This chain joins TRBV27 and TRBJ2-7; 9 bases agree with TRBD2. Germline trimming cut 5 bases from V and 4 bases from J; bases unmatched to any gene: 9. The CDR3 loop spans 15 amino acids. Germline V lookup: CDR1 MNHEY, CDR2 SMNVEV (reference sequence). The CDR3 coding sequence is TGTGCCAGCAGTCCACCTAGCGGGATTTCTTACGAGCAGTACTTC. It encodes CASSPPSGISYEQYF.

This sequence joins TRBV19 and TRBJ2-1; 13 bases are a match to TRBD2. The length of the CDR3 is 18 residues. V shed 5 bases and J 0 bases; nucleotides not matched to a gene: 7. Germline V lookup: CDR1 LNHDA, CDR2 SQIVND (reference sequence). This chain's CDR3 is CASSALGTSGISYNEQFF. The CDR3 DNA reads as TGTGCCAGTAGTGCCCTGGGGACTAGCGGGATCTCCTACAATGAGCAGTTCTTC.

V and J are TRBV11-2 and TRBJ2-7, with D possibly TRBD2 on 5 matching bases. This CDR3 is built from 15 residues. Germline values: CDR1 SGHAT, CDR2 FQNNGV. Trimming removed 5 bases at V and 4 bases at J, with 18 bases between. CDR3 loop: CASSPRAWEQYEQYF. DNA of the CDR3: TGTGCCAGCAGCCCTAGAGCATGGGAGCAATACGAGCAGTACTTC.

This chain connects TRBV5-1 to TRBJ2-5, with D maybe TRBD2 (5 bases). In germline, CDR1 is SGHRS, CDR2 YFSETQ. CDR3 length equals 15 residues. V lost 3 bases and J 2 bases, leaving 14 bases between the germline ends. The CDR3 nucleotides are TGCGCCAGCAGCTCAGACTTGGGGAGTCAAGAGACCCAGTACTTC. It yields the protein CASSSDLGSQETQYF.

The chain uses TRBV9 and TRBJ1-1; 8 bases are a match to TRBD1. This CDR3 region has 13 residues. Germline V gene sequence: CDR1 SGDLS, CDR2 YYNGEE. V lost 7 bases and J lost 7; bases outside the gene matches: 9. CDR3 bases: TGTGCCAGCCGCGGAGGACAGGGCGGTGAAGCTTTCTTT. Translated: CASRGGQGGEAFF.

The chain uses TRBV6-1 and TRBJ1-1; possible D gene TRBD1, 5 bases. Looked up from germline, CDR1 is MNHNS and CDR2 is SASEGT. V lost 2 bases and J lost 5, with 15 bases in between. The CDR3 is 15 amino acids. CDR3 coding DNA: TGTGCCAGCAGTGAAAAGGTGGGGCGGTGGACTGAAGCTTTCTTT. This sequence encodes CASSEKVGRWTEAFF.

DNA for the CDR3: TGTGCCCAAGGAGGGCCGAGACAGGGCTTAGCAGATACGCAGTATTTT. Protein product: CAQGGPRQGLADTQYF. The chain carries TRBV30 and TRBJ2-3, with D perhaps matching TRBD1 (7 bases). CDR3 length: 16 amino acids. Germline V gene sequence: CDR1 GTSNPN, CDR2 SVGIG (reference sequence). V was trimmed by 8 bases and J by 4 bases, leaving 25 bases between them.

The chain employs TRBV7-2 and TRBJ1-4; weak D call: TRBD1 (6 bases). The CDR3 sequence is 15 residues long. CDR1 and CDR2 (germline): SGHTA, FQGNSA. Deletions cut 6 bases from V and 6 bases from J, with 17 bases between. CDR3 loop: CASRRNRVVDEKLFF. The DNA for the CDR3 is TGTGCCAGCAGAAGAAACAGGGTAGTGGATGAAAAACTGTTTTTT.

This chain links TRBV6-6 with TRBJ2-5; D remains ambiguous. The length of the CDR3 is 15 residues. Germline V lookup: CDR1 MNHNY, CDR2 SVGAGI (reference sequence). Trimming cost V 4 bases and J 1 base, with 13 bases left between them. The CDR3, as DNA: TGTGCCAGCAGTTTGAAACTCCCACCCCAAGAGACCCAGTACTTC. Its translation is CASSLKLPPQETQYF.

The V call is TRBV6-1, the J call TRBJ1-1; a possible D gene is TRBD1 (5 bases). V was trimmed by 6 bases and J by 6 bases, leaving 17 bases between them. CDR3 length equals 14 residues. CDR1 is MNHNS, CDR2 SASEGT, per germline. The CDR3 sequence is CASRPAGRGAEAFF. CDR3 DNA: TGTGCCAGCAGACCCGCAGGGAGGGGCGCTGAAGCTTTCTTT.

This clone is deemed medium-sized (0.01 to 0.1%) by its frequency. V gene TRBV7-9 combines with J gene TRBJ1-1; D remains unclear. The germline gives CDR1 SEHNR, CDR2 FQNEAQ (reference sequence). Trimming stripped 5 bases from V and 11 bases from J, with 15 bases between. The CDR3 spans 12 residues. The CDR3 loop is CASSVTAGKAFF. As DNA, the CDR3 is TGTGCCAGCAGCGTGACCGCGGGGAAGGCTTTCTTT.

The chain employs TRBV7-2 and TRBJ2-2; the D is unclear. The CDR3 covers 13 residues. V was cut by 5 bases and J by 1 base, with 5 bases left in between. Germline lookup yields CDR1 SGHTA and CDR2 FQGNSA. This chain's CDR3 is CASSPLNTGELFF. As DNA, the CDR3 is TGTGCCAGCAGCCCCTTGAACACCGGGGAGCTGTTTTTT.

The chain uses TRBV10-3 and TRBJ2-1, with D maybe TRBD2 (6 bases). Germline-derived CDR1 and CDR2 are ENHRY and SYGVKD. This CDR3 has 14 residues. Deletions cut 0 bases from V and 5 bases from J, with 8 bases between. The CDR3 DNA follows: TGTGCCATCAGTGAGTCGGGACTTCACAATGAGCAGTTCTTC. This codes for CAISESGLHNEQFF.

V gene TRBV5-6 combines with J gene TRBJ2-1, with a possible D match to TRBD2 (6 bases). Trimming stripped 3 bases from V and 2 bases from J, with 12 bases between. The length of the CDR3 is 15 residues. The germline V gene has CDR1 SGHDT and CDR2 YYEEEE. Written as DNA, the CDR3 is TGTGCCAGCAGCTGGCGGGGCCCCCCCTACAATGAGCAGTTCTTC. It specifies CASSWRGPPYNEQFF.

This chain connects TRBV19 to TRBJ2-3, with 7 bases matching TRBD2. Unmatched junction bases numbered 1, after V lost 3 bases and J lost 1 base. The germline V gene has CDR1 LNHDA and CDR2 SQIVND (reference sequence). The CDR3 runs to 14 residues. CDR3 amino acids: CASSIREGTDTQYF. As DNA, the CDR3 is TGTGCCAGTAGTATCCGGGAGGGCACAGATACGCAGTATTTT. The whole variable domain, remainder taken from reference TRBV19 and TRBJ2-3, is DGGITQSPKYLFRKEGQNVTLSCEQNLNHDAMYWYRQDPGQGLRLIYYSQIVNDFQKGDIAEGYSVSREKKESFPLTVTSAQKNPTAFYLCASSIREGTDTQYFGPGTRLTVL.

The chain carries TRBV6-5 and TRBJ1-2, with D possibly being TRBD1 (5 bases). Germline CDR1 reads MNHEY; CDR2 reads SVGAGI. This CDR3 is 14 amino acids long. V shed 11 bases and J shed 10 bases, with 26 bases lying between them. In nucleotides, the CDR3 is TGTGCCGCACGCCCAGTAAGGGTCGCTGGGGCCTACACCTTC. The encoded protein is CAARPVRVAGAYTF.

The gene calls are TRBV4-3 and TRBJ1-1; D remains unclear. Trimming removed 0 bases at V and 7 bases at J, with 9 bases between. CDR3 length: 13 amino acids. Germline V lookup: CDR1 LGHNA, CDR2 YSLEER. The CDR3 nucleotides read TGCGCCAGCAGCCAAGACTGGAGCTATGAAGCTTTCTTT. This gives the protein CASSQDWSYEAFF.

The chain joins TRBV4-3 to TRBJ1-6; D is unclear. V was cut by 4 bases and J by 0 bases, with 22 bases left in between. CDR1 and CDR2 from the germline V gene are LGHNA and YSLEER. The CDR3 extends over 20 amino acids. The CDR3 here is CASSRERFTPLSSYNSPLHF. The CDR3 coding sequence is TGCGCCAGCAGCCGCGAACGGTTCACGCCTCTGAGCTCCTATAATTCACCCCTCCACTTT.

This chain links TRBV6-6 with TRBJ1-2, with a weak D call TRBD1 (5 bases). CDR1 MNHNY and CDR2 SVGAGI come from the germline V gene (reference sequence). Trimming took 5 bases from V and 3 from J, leaving 13 bases between them. The length of the CDR3 is 14 residues. CDR3 sequence: CASSQPGTHYGYTF. The DNA of the CDR3 is TGTGCCAGCAGTCAGCCCGGGACTCACTATGGCTACACCTTC.

The chain carries TRBV20-1 and TRBJ2-7; the match to TRBD1 covers 8 bases. Germline V gene data show CDR1 as DFQATT and CDR2 as SNEGSKA (reference sequence). The junction had 3 bases not matched to a gene; V was cut back by 5 bases and J by 6 bases. The CDR3 loop spans 11 amino acids. CDR3 in DNA: TGCAGTGCTGACCAGGGGGCCGAGCAGTACTTC. As protein: CSADQGAEQYF.

The chain carries TRBV11-1 and TRBJ2-2, with D possibly being TRBD1 (6 bases). This CDR3 contains 16 residues. The ends were cut back, 5 bases at V and 1 base at J, with 14 bases in the middle. The germline V gene encodes CDR1 SGHAT and CDR2 FQDESV (reference sequence). The CDR3 loop reads CASSNPTGLNTGELFF. CDR3 DNA: TGTGCCAGCAGCAATCCTACAGGGCTGAACACCGGGGAGCTGTTTTTT.

The rearrangement uses TRBV5-1 and TRBJ2-7, with D possibly TRBD1 on 6 matching bases. CDR3 length: 15 residues. From germline, CDR1 is SGHRS and CDR2 YFSETQ. Deletions cut 0 bases from V and 3 bases from J, with 13 bases between. Written as DNA, the CDR3 is TGCGCCAGCAGCTTGGAAAGACAGGCCAGCTACGAGCAGTACTTC. Translated: CASSLERQASYEQYF. Looking up the rest from reference TRBV5-1 and TRBJ2-7 gives the full variable domain: KAGVTQTPRYLIKTRGQQVTLSCSPISGHRSVSWYQQTPGQGLQFLFEYFSETQRNKGNFPGRFSGRQFSNSRSEMNVSTLELGDSALYLCASSLERQASYEQYFGPGTRLTVT.

V gene TRBV7-2 combines with J gene TRBJ2-7; 11 nucleotides match TRBD2. The CDR3 extends over 15 amino acids. CDR1 SGHTA and CDR2 FQGNSA come from the germline V gene. V gave up 7 bases and J gave up 0 bases; unmatched junction bases: 5. The CDR3 reads CASNQGLADSYEQYF. In DNA form, the CDR3 reads TGTGCCAGCAACCAGGGACTAGCGGACTCCTACGAGCAGTACTTC. The whole variable domain, remainder taken from reference TRBV7-2 and TRBJ2-7, is GAGVSQSPSNKVTEKGKDVELRCDPISGHTALYWYRQSLGQGLEFLIYFQGNSAPDKSGLPSDRFSAERTGGSVSTLTIQRTQQEDSAVYLCASNQGLADSYEQYFGPGTRLTVT.

CDR3 nucleotides: TGCAGCGTTGCAGGCAGAAGCACAGATACGCAGTATTTT. This encodes CSVAGRSTDTQYF. The V call is TRBV29-1, the J call TRBJ2-3, with D uncertain. V lost 4 bases to trimming and J lost 0 bases, with 8 bases between them. CDR1 is SQVTM and CDR2 is ANQGSEA in the germline V gene. The CDR3 loop spans 13 amino acids.

The genes are TRBV29-1 and TRBJ2-7; 11 positions match TRBD2. The CDR3 totals 13 residues. Trimming at V came to 5 bases and at J to 1 base, leaving 1 base not matched to a gene. Germline CDR1 is SQVTM and CDR2 is ANQGSEA. As DNA, the CDR3 is TGCAGCGTTCTAGCGGGAGGTTCCTACGAGCAGTACTTC. Protein sequence: CSVLAGGSYEQYF.

The chain has TRBV4-1 and TRBJ2-4; TRBD1 aligns across 7 bases. V was pared by 1 base and J by 4 bases, with 1 base of the junction left unmatched. Germline-derived CDR1 and CDR2 are MGHRA and YSYEKL. The CDR3 runs 14 residues. CDR3 sequence reads: CASSQGDSKNIQYF. The CDR3, as DNA: TGCGCCAGCAGCCAAGGGGACAGTAAAAACATTCAGTACTTC.

CDR3 DNA: TGTGCCAGCAGCCCGTGGACAGGGATGAACTATGGCTACACCTTC. Translating it yields CASSPWTGMNYGYTF. The chain carries TRBV7-2 and TRBJ1-2; TRBD1 matches 8 bases. Trimming at V came to 5 bases and at J to 2 bases, leaving 7 bases not matched to a gene. Germline V CDR1 and CDR2: SGHTA, FQGNSA. The CDR3 is 15 residues long.

The chain uses TRBV19 and TRBJ1-2; 8 bases line up with TRBD1. The J segment lost 5 bases and the V segment lost 7 bases, leaving 9 bases of the junction unmatched. Germline V gene lookup returns CDR1 LNHDA and CDR2 SQIVND (reference sequence). The CDR3 loop spans 14 amino acids. The CDR3 DNA reads TGTGCCAGTACTAACGTCGACAGGGGATATGGCTACACCTTC. This gives the protein CASTNVDRGYGYTF.

The rearrangement joins TRBV10-3 to TRBJ1-2, with no clear D. Trimming cost V 8 bases and J 5 bases, with 21 bases left between them. The CDR3 is 15 residues long. Germline V CDR1 and CDR2: ENHRY, SYGVKD. CDR3: CAISPGVSGVYGYTF. In DNA, the CDR3 is TGTGCCATCTCCCCCGGGGTCTCCGGGGTTTATGGCTACACCTTC.